This record looks at one TCR beta chain sequence and its context. This clone was counted only a few times. Its antigen is currently not known. Base qualities are not at hand, and no much larger clone is one base apart. Libraries were prepared through the immunoSEQ multiplex PCR assay. A mixture of 60 forward primers for TCR Vbeta segments and 13 reverse primers for TCR Jbeta segments was used in the multiplex PCR. Amplification of the CDR3 region of rearranged TCR beta genes was performed with a multiplex PCR assay on genomic DNA. The Illumina HiSeq System was used to sequence the amplified TCR beta libraries as 87-base-pair reads. The source study handled its data this way. A later analysis tallied roughly 78 million unique TCR beta chains across the 660 or so repertoires, and some 10 million of those chains were shared by two or more donors. Raw reads were error-corrected and collapsed into unique sequences by a nearest-neighbor algorithm in which closely related sequences were merged to remove PCR and sequencing errors. To assign V, D and J gene segments, CDR3 sequences were aligned to IMGT reference sequences. Each retained sequence needed at least a six-nucleotide match to both a V gene segment and a J gene segment. A rearrangement was called productive if the CDR3 had no stop codons and remained in frame with V and J, and every other rearrangement was called non-productive. CDR3 was defined by IMGT convention, running from the second conserved V-encoded cysteine to the conserved J-encoded phenylalanine. The earlier analysis of 500 to 750 of the donors excluded any sequence lacking an unambiguous match to a single V gene segment. In an earlier analysis of 450 to 750 of the donors, a V segment was called functional when productive rearrangements were above 56.7%, and segregating when the standard deviation between donors exceeded 5%. A statistical classification framework was built for diagnosing cytomegalovirus status from the catalog of TCR beta chain sequences. V and J gene assignment, in a later analysis, came from comparing TCR nucleotide sequences with IMGT/GENE-DB human TR gene sequences. A later analysis assigned CDR3 sequences and most-parsimonious VDJ recombination scenarios with the TCRdist pipeline. In a later analysis, each TCR beta chain was defined by its CDR3 amino acid sequence together with its V-gene family, and reads lacking a unique V-gene family were excluded. As a way to deal with suspected cross-contamination and a sequencing artifact, a later analysis dropped more than 500 nucleotide sequences that were highly shared and had low generation probability. In a later analysis, a clonal expansion index for each public chain was calculated from normalized within-repertoire ranks of inferred template counts. In a later analysis, generation probabilities were computed with a VDJ recombination model fitted to out-of-frame rearrangements, and the resulting probabilities were checked against IGoR. In a later analysis, hypergeometric tests were used to score TCR-TCR, TCR-HLA and TCR-CMV co-occurrence, with a repertoire-size bias correction applied to TCR pairs. False discovery rates were estimated in a later analysis by permuting HLA or CMV assignments 20 times. In a later analysis, co-occurring TCRs were grouped with DBSCAN, and TCRdist sequence similarity was added when clustering was performed within HLA-allele-positive subsets. Repertoires with fewer than 30,000 or more than 120,000 public chains were left out of co-occurrence clustering, as were five repertoires with anomalous nucleotide sharing. TCRdb mirrors the immuneACCESS table, restricted to in-frame sequences. Some clones are absent from its copies; in checked studies, under half trace to an unresolved V gene, and the reason for the others is unknown. V, J and clone size derive from that table, while D and trimming were established from the DNA sequence. This sample has 150,000 to 200,000 clones in its table, and around 79% of those were observed once. In total, the top ten clones hold approximately 1.4% of the sample.

Trimming at the junction amounts to 8 bases on V and 5 bases on J, and the germline ends lie 15 bases apart. Including cysteine and phenylalanine, the CDR3 has 13 amino acids. Only the CDR3 part of the read is kept: 39 bases, read in frame from the first base. CDR1 MNHNY and CDR2 SVGAGI were looked up in the germline V gene (reference sequence). This sample was included in a study of cytomegalovirus exposure and HLA in healthy donors (dated by TCRdb to the late 2010s). Looking at the study overall: In an earlier analysis of roughly 590 of the donors, less than 350 Gb of sequence data and 120 million or so unique TCR beta sequences from about 180 million T cells were reported. Approximately 310 gigabases of sequencing data and tens of millions of unique TCR sequences were included in an early release covering roughly 600 HLA-typed donors. Among the roughly 370 genotyped donors, 81% belonged to the genetic ancestry cluster associated with self-reported Caucasian donors. The study aimed to test whether signatures of past pathogen exposure could be identified by cataloging public T cell receptors. The T cell repertoires of 666 subjects were profiled by immunosequencing and related to cytomegalovirus serostatus. Besides the first cohort of around 700 subjects, a separate validation cohort made up of 120 different subjects was used. High-throughput TCR immunosequencing, statistical association of individual TCRs with disease status, and machine learning were combined to predict cytomegalovirus infection status. To study patterns of TCR occurrence, a later analysis re-analyzed previously published TCR beta repertoires from 650 to 750 donors and added high-resolution HLA genotyping. In the later analysis, no new phenotypic data were used to find candidate immune exposures; instead, reliance was placed on TCR beta sequences and their occurrence across donors. To decide whether each TCR beta V gene segment behaved as functional or pseudogenic, an earlier analysis of some 600 of the donors relied on high-throughput TCR beta sequencing. Donor age, sex, ethnicity and CMV serostatus were compiled together with the repertoire data. A later genetic analysis took genome-wide SNP genotypes for about 55% of the roughly 670 donors and used that subset as a discovery cohort. Every repertoire in the discovery cohort had been generated on one and the same sequencing platform. Class I and class II HLA loci were covered by the typing at four-digit resolution. The number of typed donors differed by locus: about 620-640 for A, B, C, DRB1 and DQB1; approximately 520 for DQA1; 606 for DPA1; and around 490 for DPB1. Roughly five DR-DQ haplotypes were treated as single units for association and clustering because of strong linkage in the cohort. On average, roughly 240,000 unique TCR beta nucleotide sequences were sequenced per donor among about 400 genotyped donors of the cohort, with 15% to 20% of those sequences being non-productive. Overall study outcomes, separate from this receptor: Sequencing depth was assumed to be roughly uniform across donors in the presence/absence analyses, though that assumption may not hold. The study listed 150 to 200 TCR beta chains as associated with cytomegalovirus. Because HLA typing was missing for some donors at each locus, association tests included only the typed subset. Strong co-occurrence of HLA alleles, especially DR and DQ, made assigning TCR associations to individual alleles difficult. Most TCR sequences were observed very rarely across donors, whereas some public TCRs were present in many individuals. This cohort had only TCR beta chains sequenced, and the lack of alpha or paired-chain data limited which features could be detected. Three of the identified cytomegalovirus-associated TCR beta chains were confirmed in vitro to be specific for cytomegalovirus antigens. At a false discovery rate of 0.05, a later analysis linked 15,000 to 20,000 TCR beta sequences to specific HLA alleles. The authors suggested that the approach could potentially be extended to other disease states and immunological phenotypes. CMV serostatus was the only immune exposure information available for the cohort. A later genetic analysis reported fewer N-insertions in productive TCRs among donors in an Asian-associated ancestry cluster than the roughly 670-donor mean. The 87-base-pair reads could not distinguish some IMGT-functional V segments, including TRBV6-2 and TRBV6-3, so those segments were excluded. Most CMV-associated TCR beta chains appeared to be HLA-restricted in a later analysis, and the HLA associations seemed to be driven largely by CMV exposure. In a later analysis, HLA-associated TCR beta chains showed more clonal expansion and lower generation probabilities than non-associated chains that were equally common. In a later analysis, the rate of TCR association differed among HLA loci, with DRB1 alleles having the most associated TCRs and HLA-C alleles having the fewest. A later analysis reported that several top co-occurrence clusters appeared linked to parvovirus B19, influenza, CMV and Epstein-Barr virus. A further reported finding was that TCR beta sequences accurately predicted the HLA-A and HLA-B alleles for most subjects in the first cohort. Some 16 rarely observed V segments, including chromosome 9 orphons, were excluded from the earlier analysis of some 590 of the donors because counts were too low. Broadly in line with IMGT annotations, most TCR beta V segments showed up in productive rearrangements about 87% or about 30% of the time in an earlier analysis of about 500 of the donors. The sequencing pipeline was judged likely to have produced a cluster of highly shared sequence variants as a technical artifact. A later genetic analysis associated a missense DCLRE1C variant with V-gene and J-gene trimming of TCR beta chains, and an independent cohort replicated the association. Correlated functional status among segregating V segments might be attributable to linkage disequilibrium, but an unknown experimental factor could not be ruled out. Cytomegalovirus status was reported to be diagnosed by the classifier with high specificity and sensitivity in both the original and validation cohorts.

In total, over 600 healthy bone marrow donors made up the cohort. At the time of sampling, every cohort member was nominally healthy, though immune exposures that went unrecorded were likely present. The donor tested CMV seropositive and was one of the 289 seropositive cohort members. Each donor provided a peripheral blood sample, and peripheral blood mononuclear cells were used for TCR beta sequencing. The Qiagen DNeasy Blood Extraction Kit was used to extract genomic DNA from the blood cell samples. Source material: PBMCs. Rearrangement joined TRBV6-6 to TRBJ1-1; a tentative D match to TRBD1 spans 5 bases. This clonotype was obtained from a girl between 5 and 17 years old in good health and CMV-seropositive. The nucleotide sequence reads TGTGCCAGCGGTGGGGGGTCGAGGACTGAAGCTTTCTTT. This is translated as CASGGGSRTEAFF.